These 7 T cell receptor beta chains originate from one sample sequenced in a study of shared clonotypes between healthy human individuals. Terminally differentiated effector memory CD45RA+ cells were left out of the naive CD8 fraction, which was CD45RO-negative and positively selected for CCR7. Some clones are missing from TCRdb's copy, which holds only in-frame ones; the method was immunoSEQ multiplex PCR. The sample comprises around 2,000,000 clones, about 95% of which are singletons, and around 1.2% rests with the top ten. The sequenced material came from naive CD8+ T cells sorted from blood. The receptors originated from a man aged 18 to 35 in good health.

This chain connects TRBV4-3 to TRBJ2-7, with D perhaps given as TRBD1 or TRBD2 (5 bases each). The CDR3 extends over 15 amino acids. Germline V gives CDR1 LGHNA, CDR2 YSLEER. V lost 2 bases to trimming and J lost 5 bases, with 16 bases between them. CDR3 DNA: TGCGCCAGCAGCCAATACGTAGGGGAGTGGAACGAGCAGTACTTC. It yields the protein CASSQYVGEWNEQYF.

This chain connects TRBV10-3 to TRBJ2-2; 10 bases agree with TRBD2. The V segment lost 2 bases and the J segment 6 bases; nucleotides outside the gene matches: 6. The germline V gene encodes CDR1 ENHRY and CDR2 SYGVKD. This CDR3 spans 16 amino acids. This chain's CDR3 is CAISEPELAGAGELFF. The CDR3 nucleotides are TGTGCCATCAGTGAGCCTGAGCTAGCGGGAGCCGGGGAGCTGTTTTTT.

The chain carries TRBV28 and TRBJ1-4; the match to TRBD1 covers 9 bases. Germline CDR1 reads MDHEN; CDR2 reads SYDVKM. The CDR3 contains 20 residues. J lost 0 bases, V lost 4 bases, and 15 bases had no gene match. The CDR3 DNA sequence: TGTGCCAGCAGTTCGGGGCTTCCCCGGGACAGGGAGGCAACTAATGAAAAACTGTTTTTT. The encoded protein is CASSSGLPRDREATNEKLFF.

The rearrangement links TRBV6-6 to TRBJ1-6; D is ambiguous. The CDR3 has 15 residues. V shed 7 bases and J shed 10 bases, with 20 bases lying between them. Per the germline V gene, CDR1 is MNHNY and CDR2 is SVGAGI (reference sequence). The CDR3 reads CASTPRLGERSPLHF. CDR3 DNA sequence: TGTGCCAGCACCCCCCGGCTGGGAGAGAGATCACCCCTCCACTTT.

This clone was detected only once. The chain couples TRBV14 to TRBJ2-2; the D is unclear. This CDR3 comprises 15 residues. Trimming took off 0 bases at V and 4 bases at J, with 9 bases between the two ends. Germline lookup yields CDR1 SGHDN and CDR2 FVKESK. CDR3 in amino acids: CASSQEFPFTGELFF. The CDR3 bases are TGTGCCAGCAGCCAAGAATTTCCCTTCACCGGGGAGCTGTTTTTT. Based on the CDR3 plus reference TRBV14 and TRBJ2-2, the full variable domain is EAGVTQFPSHSVIEKGQTVTLRCDPISGHDNLYWYRRVMGKEIKFLLHFVKESKQDESGMPNNRFLAERTGGTYSTLKVQPAELEDSGVYFCASSQEFPFTGELFFGEGSRLTVL.

The chain is built from TRBV27 and TRBJ2-2; TRBD1 aligns across 11 bases. With 6 bases clipped from V and 7 bases from J, the junction kept 13 bases outside the gene matches. The CDR3 runs to 17 residues. Germline loops: CDR1 MNHEY, CDR2 SMNVEV (reference sequence). CDR3 loop: CASSPLGGTGGHGELFF. The CDR3 region has the DNA TGTGCCAGCAGCCCCCTTGGGGGGACAGGGGGACACGGGGAGCTGTTTTTT.

Regarding this clone: Other DNA sequences in this specimen translate into the identical CDR3. The chain employs TRBV27 and TRBJ1-6, with 8 bases identical to TRBD1. After removal of 5 bases from V and 6 bases from J, the junction contained 3 bases not matched to a gene. The CDR3 spans 14 residues. Germline CDR1 and CDR2: MNHEY and SMNVEV (reference sequence). CDR3 loop: CASSPDRGNSPLHF. The CDR3 nucleotides read TGTGCCAGCAGTCCCGACAGGGGTAATTCACCCCTCCACTTT.